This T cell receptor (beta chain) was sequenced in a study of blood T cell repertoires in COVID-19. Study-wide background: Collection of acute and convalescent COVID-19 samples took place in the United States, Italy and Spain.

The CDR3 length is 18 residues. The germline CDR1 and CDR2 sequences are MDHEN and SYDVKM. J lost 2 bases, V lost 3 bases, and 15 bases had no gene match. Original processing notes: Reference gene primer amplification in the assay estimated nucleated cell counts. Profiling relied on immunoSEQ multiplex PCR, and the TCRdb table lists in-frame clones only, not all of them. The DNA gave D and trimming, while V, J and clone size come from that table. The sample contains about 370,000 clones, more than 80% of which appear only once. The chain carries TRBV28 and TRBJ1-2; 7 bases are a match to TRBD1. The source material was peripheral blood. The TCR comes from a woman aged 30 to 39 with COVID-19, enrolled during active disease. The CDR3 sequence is CASSLDTGVPLTNYGYTF. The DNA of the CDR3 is TGTGCCAGCAGTTTGGACACAGGGGTCCCCTTGACAAACTATGGCTACACCTTC.